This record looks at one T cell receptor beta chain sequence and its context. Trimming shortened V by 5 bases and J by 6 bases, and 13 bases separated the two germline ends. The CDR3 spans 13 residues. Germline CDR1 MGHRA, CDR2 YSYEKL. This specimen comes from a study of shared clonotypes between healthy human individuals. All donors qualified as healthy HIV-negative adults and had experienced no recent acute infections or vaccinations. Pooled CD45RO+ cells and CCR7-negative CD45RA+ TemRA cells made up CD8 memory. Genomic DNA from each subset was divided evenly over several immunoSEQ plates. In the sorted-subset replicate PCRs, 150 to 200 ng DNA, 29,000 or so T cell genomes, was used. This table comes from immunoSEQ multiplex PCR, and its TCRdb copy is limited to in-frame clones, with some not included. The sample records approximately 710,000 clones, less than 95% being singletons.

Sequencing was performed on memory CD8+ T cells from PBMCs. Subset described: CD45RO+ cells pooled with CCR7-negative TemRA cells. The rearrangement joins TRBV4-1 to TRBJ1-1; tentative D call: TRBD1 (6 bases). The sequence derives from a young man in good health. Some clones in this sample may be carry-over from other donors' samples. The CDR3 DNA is TGCGCCAGCAGCTTCGTACGGGGGCCTGAAGCTTTCTTT. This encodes CASSFVRGPEAFF.